One and the same sample provided the 19 T cell receptor beta chains below, sequenced in a study of naive and memory T cell subsets. The beta constant-region primer was an equimolar mix of two oligonucleotides covering TRBC1 and TRBC2. Ligated cDNA was amplified by four rounds of PCR with nested alpha and beta constant-region primers and SP2. In TCRdb, the UMI-ligation and nested PCR reads were re-called with MiXCR into one record per CDR3 protein. The table has around 83,000 distinct CDR3 sequences, roughly 12% seen once. No antigens are known for them. Overall study results and limits: Naive repertoires, especially CD8, held a few larger clonotypes, possibly memory cells re-expressing CD45RA.

The sequencing input was naive CD4+ T cells from blood. All receptors come from a human donor in good health.

Only a few counts were recorded for this clonotype. V gene TRBV11-3 combines with J gene TRBJ2-1; tentative D call: TRBD2 (6 bases). Germline V lookup: CDR1 SGHNT, CDR2 YENEEA. This CDR3 comprises 14 residues. The V end was cut by 5 bases, the J end by 3 bases, with 11 bases between. The CDR3 here is CASSQGGSYNEQFF. The CDR3 bases are TGTGCCAGCAGCCAAGGAGGGAGCTACAATGAGCAGTTCTTC.

This chain connects TRBV11-1 to TRBJ2-5; 9 bases match TRBD2. The CDR3 runs 14 residues. CDR1 is SGHAT and CDR2 is FQDESV in the germline V gene (reference sequence). The J segment lost 5 bases and the V segment lost 5 bases, leaving 6 bases of the junction unmatched. The CDR3 sequence: CASSQPAGGETQYF. For the CDR3, the DNA is TGTGCCAGCAGCCAACCGGCGGGGGGGGAGACCCAGTACTTC.

The chain couples TRBV7-2 to TRBJ2-7; TRBD1 agrees at 9 bases. Per the germline V gene, CDR1 is SGHTA and CDR2 is FQGNSA. The J segment lost 6 bases and the V segment lost 4 bases, leaving 7 bases of the junction unmatched. The CDR3 contains 14 residues. In nucleotides, the CDR3 is TGTGCCAGCAGCTCGGGACAGGGTTTAAGCGAGCAGTACTTC. The encoded protein is CASSSGQGLSEQYF.

This clonotype occurred a few times. This rearrangement joins TRBV20-1 to TRBJ2-1; a weak D match, TRBD2 (7 bases). The V gene's germline CDR1 is DFQATT and CDR2 SNEGSKA (reference sequence). This CDR3 has 16 amino acids. Trimming removed 0 bases from V and 2 bases from J, with 14 bases in between. In nucleotides, the CDR3 is TGCAGTGCTAGAGATCGTAGGGGGGGGCCCTACAATGAGCAGTTCTTC. Amino acid sequence: CSARDRRGGPYNEQFF.

The table lists this clonotype with many counts. This chain joins TRBV29-1 and TRBJ2-5; D is unresolved. V lost 4 bases, J lost 5 bases, and 8 bases lay in between. The CDR3 covers 11 residues. Germline CDR1 is SQVTM and CDR2 is ANQGSEA. The CDR3 DNA sequence: TGCAGCGTTGCCGGGCGGGAGACCCAGTACTTC. Amino acid sequence: CSVAGRETQYF.

This chain connects TRBV7-2 to TRBJ2-5; D gene ambiguous. Looked up from germline, CDR1 is SGHTA and CDR2 is FQGNSA. Trimming took off 4 bases at V and 5 bases at J, with 14 bases between the two ends. The CDR3 spans 14 residues. CDR3 DNA: TGTGCCAGCAGCTCCCCGCTGTCCGCGGAGACCCAGTACTTC. It specifies CASSSPLSAETQYF.

This clonotype appeared a few times. This rearrangement joins TRBV12-3 or TRBV12-4 to TRBJ2-7; D is perhaps TRBD2 (7 bases). This CDR3 is 13 amino acids long. V was clipped by 5 bases and J by 7 bases, with 15 bases between them. CDR3 residues: CASSLRGAGEQYF. The CDR3 bases are TGTGCCAGCAGTCTCCGGGGGGCTGGAGAGCAGTACTTC.

The sample holds a few counts of this clonotype. The rearrangement links TRBV6-2 or TRBV6-3 to TRBJ2-7, with 8 positions matching TRBD1. Per germline, CDR1 MNHEY and CDR2 SVGEGT. The V and J ends lost 6 bases and 3 bases, in that order; junction bases with no gene match: 4. CDR3 length equals 13 residues. The CDR3 is CASRPTGDYEQYF. The CDR3 coding sequence is TGTGCCAGCAGACCGACAGGGGACTACGAGCAGTACTTC.

This chain connects TRBV5-8 to TRBJ2-2; D not resolved. The CDR3 consists of 14 residues. Germline CDR1 SGHTS, CDR2 YDEGEE. V lost 0 bases, J lost 4 bases, and 7 bases lay in between. Written as DNA, the CDR3 is TGTGCCAGCAGCTTGGGAGCTGTCACCGGGGAGCTGTTTTTT. Its translation is CASSLGAVTGELFF.

This clonotype was observed a handful of times. The J gene is TRBJ2-2, the V gene TRBV2; no clear D. The CDR3 is 14 amino acids. CDR1 SNHLY and CDR2 FYNNEI come from the germline V gene. The germline V and J ends were trimmed by 3 bases and 4 bases, with 9 bases remaining between them. In nucleotides, the CDR3 is TGTGCCAGCAGTGAGGCAACCGCCACCGGGGAGCTGTTTTTT. It is translated as CASSEATATGELFF.

The chain has TRBV4-1 and TRBJ2-6; 8 nucleotides align to TRBD1. Germline values: CDR1 MGHRA, CDR2 YSYEKL. The CDR3 extends over 18 amino acids. V was pared by 1 base and J by 3 bases, with 8 bases of the junction left unmatched. Here the CDR3 DNA reads TGCGCCAGCAGCCAAGGGGGGAACAGGGGGTTTGGGGCCAACGTCCTGACTTTC. Its translation: CASSQGGNRGFGANVLTF.

This clonotype was recorded at least ten times. J is TRBJ2-4 and V is TRBV20-1; 8 nucleotides align to TRBD1. The germline CDR1 and CDR2 sequences are DFQATT and SNEGSKA (reference sequence). The CDR3 is 16 residues long. J was trimmed by 0 bases and V by 3 bases; bases with no gene match: 7. CDR3 amino acids: CSASRTGKLAKNIQYF. DNA of the CDR3: TGCAGTGCTAGCCGGACAGGGAAACTAGCCAAAAACATTCAGTACTTC.

This rearrangement joins TRBV29-1 to TRBJ1-1; TRBD1 agrees at 7 bases. The V segment lost 5 bases and the J segment 0 bases; nucleotides outside the gene matches: 12. The germline CDR1 and CDR2 sequences are SQVTM and ANQGSEA. The CDR3 totals 16 residues. As DNA, the CDR3 is TGCAGCGTTACCGTAGTCGGACAGGTCATGAACACTGAAGCTTTCTTT. This sequence encodes CSVTVVGQVMNTEAFF.

This clonotype was counted many times. The chain combines TRBV30 with TRBJ1-6; a weak D match, TRBD1 (5 bases). This CDR3 contains 13 residues. V was cut by 2 bases and J by 11 bases, with 13 bases left in between. Germline-derived CDR1 and CDR2 are GTSNPN and SVGIG (reference sequence). CDR3 DNA sequence: TGTGCCTGGAGTATGGGGGGAACCGCACCCCTCCACTTT. It is translated as CAWSMGGTAPLHF.

This clonotype was seen a few times. This chain uses TRBV6-2 or TRBV6-3 with TRBJ2-1; 7 nucleotides match TRBD2. The CDR3 length is 15 residues. CDR1 is MNHEY, CDR2 SVGEGT, per germline. J gave up 5 bases and V 6 bases, and 10 bases lay outside the gene matches. The CDR3 loop is CASRSGGGVNNEQFF. CDR3 coding DNA: TGTGCCAGCAGGTCTGGCGGGGGAGTAAACAATGAGCAGTTCTTC.

This clonotype was seen a handful of times. The V and J genes are TRBV28 and TRBJ2-4; D call uncertain. The V gene lost 8 bases and the J gene lost 0 bases, with 8 bases spanning the gap. The CDR3 runs to 13 residues. In germline, CDR1 is MDHEN, CDR2 SYDVKM. The CDR3 protein is CASGLLAKNIQYF. The CDR3, as DNA: TGTGCCAGCGGGCTCCTAGCCAAAAACATTCAGTACTTC.

This clonotype was detected ten times or more. The chain couples TRBV7-2 to TRBJ1-5; perhaps TRBD1 as D (5 bases). This CDR3 is 16 amino acids long. Trimming cost V 5 bases and J 2 bases, with 16 bases left between them. Germline V gene data show CDR1 as SGHTA and CDR2 as FQGNSA. CDR3: CASSQSPGQGNQPQHF. CDR3 DNA sequence: TGTGCCAGCAGCCAGAGCCCAGGGCAGGGCAATCAGCCCCAGCATTTT.

Sample share makes this clonotype medium-sized. The chain links TRBV14 to TRBJ2-3, with no clear D. The CDR3 is 11 amino acids. The germline V and J ends were trimmed by 1 base and 4 bases, with 0 bases remaining between them. Looked up from germline, CDR1 is SGHDN and CDR2 is FVKESK. CDR3 bases: TGTGCCAGCAGCCAAGCAGATACGCAGTATTTT. Translating it yields CASSQADTQYF.

This clonotype has a handful of counts. The CDR3 reads CASSRTDTNYGYTF. CDR3 coding DNA: TGTGCCAGCAGCCGGACAGATACCAACTATGGCTACACCTTC. The chain is built from TRBV5-4 and TRBJ1-2; D is possibly TRBD1 (6 bases). Germline V CDR1 and CDR2: SGHNT, YYREEE (reference sequence). The CDR3 spans 14 residues. Trimming removed 4 bases from V and 2 bases from J, with 12 bases in between.